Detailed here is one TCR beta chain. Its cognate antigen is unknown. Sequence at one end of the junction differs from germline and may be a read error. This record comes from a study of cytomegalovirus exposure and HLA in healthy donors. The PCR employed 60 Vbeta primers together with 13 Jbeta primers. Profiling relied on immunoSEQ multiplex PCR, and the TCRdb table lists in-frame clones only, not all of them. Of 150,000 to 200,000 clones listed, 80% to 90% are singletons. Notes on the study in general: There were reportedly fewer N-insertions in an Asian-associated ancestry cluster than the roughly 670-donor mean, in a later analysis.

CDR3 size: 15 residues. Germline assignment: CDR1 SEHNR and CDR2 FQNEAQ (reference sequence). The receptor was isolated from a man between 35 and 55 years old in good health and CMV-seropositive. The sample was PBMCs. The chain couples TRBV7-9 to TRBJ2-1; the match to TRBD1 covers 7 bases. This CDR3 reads CSSSGWDSGRNEQFF. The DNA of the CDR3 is TGTTCCAGCAGCGGCTGGGACAGCGGCCGAAATGAGCAGTTCTTC.